This T cell receptor (beta chain) was found in a study of T cells in Graves' hyperthyroidism and ophthalmopathy. Germline V gene lookup returns CDR1 SGHNT and CDR2 YYREEE (reference sequence). The CDR3 has 14 residues. Trimming took off 3 bases at V and 0 bases at J, with 10 bases between the two ends. The investigators amplified TCR beta CDR3 regions from RNA transcripts. Primed by the HTBI set, a first-round RT-PCR was run on the TCR CDR3. Via MiXCR, TCRdb re-called the multiplex PCR reads, giving one row per CDR3 protein. The table has 300,000 or so distinct CDR3 sequences, about a sixth seen once. Concerning this clonotype itself: Its target is unknown.

The study excluded patients with uncontrolled infection, other autoimmune disease, pregnancy or lactation. Points from the study as a whole: Ophthalmopathy was predicted by the model a median of approximately six months ahead of onset. A model of 13 V-J features distinguished ophthalmopathy from stable hyperthyroidism.

The receptor was isolated from a woman aged 60-75 years with Graves' ophthalmopathy. The genes are TRBV5-4 and TRBJ2-7; D not resolved. The sample consisted of blood. The CDR3 is CASSSGQDSYEQYF. The CDR3 DNA follows: TGTGCCAGCAGCTCTGGGCAGGACTCCTACGAGCAGTACTTC. Full variable domain (remainder filled in from reference TRBV5-4 and TRBJ2-7): ETGVTQSPTHLIKTRGQQVTLRCSSQSGHNTVSWYQQALGQGPQFIFQYYREEENGRGNFPPRFSGLQFPNYSSELNVNALELDDSALYLCASSSGQDSYEQYFGPGTRLTVT.